One sample yielded the 5 T cell receptor beta chains listed below, sequenced in a study of CD8 T cells in Susac syndrome. Roughly 0.45 to 1 ug RNA was reverse transcribed with random hexamers. From the immunoSEQ multiplex PCR reads, TCRdb called clonotypes with MiXCR, one entry per CDR3 protein. The data show about 210,000 distinct CDR3 sequences, with roughly 96% seen just once and 0.085% to 0.1% held by the top ten. The specimen was CD4+ T cells from PBMCs. The receptors come from a human donor with multiple sclerosis.

This clonotype came up once. The chain links TRBV30 to TRBJ2-2; the D gene is possibly TRBD1 (6 bases). Trimming stripped 0 bases from V and 4 bases from J, with 9 bases between. The germline V gene has CDR1 GTSNPN and CDR2 SVGIG (reference sequence). The CDR3 has 14 amino acids. CDR3 DNA sequence: TGTGCCTGGAGTGTACAGGGTGCCACCGGGGAGCTGTTTTTT. It specifies CAWSVQGATGELFF.

This chain links TRBV4-2 with TRBJ2-1; TRBD2 matches at 7 bases. The V and J ends lost 1 base and 9 bases, in that order; junction bases with no gene match: 3. This CDR3 spans 13 amino acids. Germline V CDR1 and CDR2: LGHNA, YNFKEQ. CDR3 sequence reads: CASSQVWGGEQFF. The DNA of the CDR3 is TGTGCCAGCAGCCAAGTGTGGGGGGGTGAGCAGTTCTTC.

The chain uses TRBV24-1 and TRBJ1-5, with D possibly matching TRBD1 (5 bases). Trimming removed 3 bases from V and 4 bases from J, with 24 bases in between. This CDR3 is 19 amino acids long. Germline-derived CDR1 and CDR2 are KGHDR and SFDVKD. DNA of the CDR3: TGTGCCACCAGTGATCTAAAGGCGGACTTGACAGAGCCTAATCAGCCCCAGCATTTT. The encoded protein is CATSDLKADLTEPNQPQHF.

This clonotype showed up just once. The CDR3 DNA sequence: TGTGCCAGCAGCTCCGATCTAGCGGGAGGTACGCAGTATTTT. This translates into CASSSDLAGGTQYF. This sequence joins TRBV7-8 and TRBJ2-3, with TRBD2 matching 11 bases. The CDR3 length is 14 residues. J lost 8 bases, V lost 4 bases, and 5 bases had no gene match. From germline, CDR1 is SGHVS and CDR2 FQNEAQ.

The chain joins TRBV30 to TRBJ2-1; D perhaps matches TRBD2 (6 bases). Trimming stripped 0 bases from V and 8 bases from J, with 17 bases between. The germline V gene has CDR1 GTSNPN and CDR2 SVGIG (reference sequence). This CDR3 has 15 amino acids. CDR3 protein: CAWSVRRDFNYEQFF. The CDR3 region has the DNA TGTGCCTGGAGTGTACGGCGGGACTTTAACTATGAGCAGTTCTTC.